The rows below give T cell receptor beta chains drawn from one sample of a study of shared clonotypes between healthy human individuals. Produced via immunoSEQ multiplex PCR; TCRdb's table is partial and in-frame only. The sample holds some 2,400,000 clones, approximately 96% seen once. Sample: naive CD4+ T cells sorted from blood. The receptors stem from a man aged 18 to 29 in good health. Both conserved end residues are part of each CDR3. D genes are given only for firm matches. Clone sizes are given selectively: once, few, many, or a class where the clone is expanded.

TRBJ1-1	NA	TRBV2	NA	TGTGCCAGCAGGACGGTTGGGAACACTGAAGCTTTCTTT	CASRTVGNTEAFF
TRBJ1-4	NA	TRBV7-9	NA	TGTGCCAGCAGCCCCTCGGGGTCCCGAGACTTCGCAACTAATGAAAAACTGTTTTTT	CASSPSGSRDFATNEKLFF
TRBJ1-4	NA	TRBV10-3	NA	TGTGCCATCAGACAGGGAGGGGATAATGAAAAACTGTTTTTT	CAIRQGGDNEKLFF
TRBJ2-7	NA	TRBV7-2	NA	TGTGCCAGCAGCTTAGGGCCGATCTACGAGCAGTACTTC	CASSLGPIYEQYF
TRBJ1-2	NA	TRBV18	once	TGTGCCAGCTCACCACCCACGGGGAACTATGGCTACACCTTC	CASSPPTGNYGYTF
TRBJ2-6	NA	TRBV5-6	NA	TGTGCCAGCAGCTTGGGCCAACCTGGGGCCAACGTCCTGACTTTC	CASSLGQPGANVLTF
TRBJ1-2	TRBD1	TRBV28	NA	TGTGCCAGCAGTATGGCTGGGGGACAGGGGGCGCTTGGCTACACCTTC	CASSMAGGQGALGYTF
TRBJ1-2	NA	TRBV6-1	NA	TGTGCCAGCAGTGAGGGGACCGGGGCAACTGGCTACACCTTC	CASSEGTGATGYTF
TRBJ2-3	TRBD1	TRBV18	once	TGTGCCAGCTCCCCACAGGGGACGGTTAATACGCAGTATTTT	CASSPQGTVNTQYF
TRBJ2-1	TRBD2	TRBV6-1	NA	TGTGCCAGCAAGGGACTAGCGGGAAGGGATGAGCAGTTCTTC	CASKGLAGRDEQFF
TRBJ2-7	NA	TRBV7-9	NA	TGTGCCAGCAGCTTAGTAGGGGATCTCTACGAGCAGTACTTC	CASSLVGDLYEQYF
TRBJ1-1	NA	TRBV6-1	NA	TGTGCCAGCAGTGAAAATTGGGGGGCGAACACTGAAGCTTTCTTT	CASSENWGANTEAFF
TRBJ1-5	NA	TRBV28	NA	TGTGCCAGCAGCACCCCCGCCATAAGGCAGCCCCAGCATTTT	CASSTPAIRQPQHF
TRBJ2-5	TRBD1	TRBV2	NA	TGTGCCAGCAGTGAAGCGACAGGGAGAGAGACCCAGTACTTC	CASSEATGRETQYF
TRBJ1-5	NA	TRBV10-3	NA	TGTGCCATCAGTGAGTCGAATACCGGGCCCCAGCATTTT	CAISESNTGPQHF
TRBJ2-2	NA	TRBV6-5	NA	TGTGCCAGCAGTTACTTCGGACGAACCGGGGAGCTGTTTTTT	CASSYFGRTGELFF
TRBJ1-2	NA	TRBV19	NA	TGTGCCAGTAGTATAACCCCGCGGCAGGATGTAAACTATGGCTACACCTTC	CASSITPRQDVNYGYTF
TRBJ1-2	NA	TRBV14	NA	TGTGCCAGCAGCCGGTACCAGCCTCATGGCTACACCTTC	CASSRYQPHGYTF
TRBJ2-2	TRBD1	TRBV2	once	TGTGCCAGCACGAGACAGGGGGCTGGCGCCGGGGAGCTGTTTTTT	CASTRQGAGAGELFF
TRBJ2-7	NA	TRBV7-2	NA	TGTGCCAGCAGCGCAGGACGGGTTTCCTACGAGCAGTACTTC	CASSAGRVSYEQYF
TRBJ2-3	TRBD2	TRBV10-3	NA	TGTGCCACCGGATCAGCGGGAAGCTCAGATACGCAGTATTTT	CATGSAGSSDTQYF
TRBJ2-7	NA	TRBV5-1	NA	TGCGCCAGCAGCTTGGAAGTCACATCCTCCTACGAGCAGTACTTC	CASSLEVTSSYEQYF